These 28 T cell receptor beta chains originate from one sample sequenced in a study of CD8 T cells in ankylosing spondylitis (dated by TCRdb to 2016 to 2017). Antigens of these TCRs are unknown. What the work shows at the level of the full study, not this receptor alone: Blood from ankylosing spondylitis patients appeared to be characterized by a TCR beta motif composed of about eight highly homologous amino acid variants.

The protocol used for the library was 5' RACE. The instrument given in TCRdb is Illumina HiSeq 2500. TCRdb handled the public reads itself, with Q25 trimming in fastp and clone calling in MiXCR, and kept productive beta chains. Every distinct CDR3 protein forms one entry, paired with its most common genes and DNA. The sample profile shows roughly 700,000 distinct CDR3 sequences; 15% to 20% of them were found once. Of the sample, 15% to 20% is held by the ten largest clones. The material sequenced was blood, either unsorted or a sorted T cell fraction (not recorded which). These receptors were collected from a male donor with ankylosing spondylitis.

This clonotype turned up a few times. The V and J genes are TRBV12-3 or TRBV12-4 and TRBJ1-2; D not resolved. CDR3 length equals 15 residues. V shed 3 bases and J shed 6 bases, with 17 bases lying between them. The CDR3 DNA reads TGTGCCAGCAGTTTGGAACTAGAGGGCCCCCATGGCTACACCTTC. Amino acids: CASSLELEGPHGYTF.

This CDR3 reads CASSETGTAADTQYF. CDR3 coding DNA: TGTGCCAGCAGCGAAACCGGGACCGCCGCAGATACGCAGTATTTT. J is TRBJ2-3 and V is TRBV6-4; D might be TRBD1 or TRBD2, each matching 5 bases. The CDR3 loop spans 15 amino acids. Germline values: CDR1 MRHNA, CDR2 SNTAGT. V gave up 6 bases and J gave up 4 bases, with 17 bases separating them.

This clonotype was seen a few times. This chain uses TRBV7-9 with TRBJ2-5; TRBD2 agrees at 14 bases. The CDR3 has 16 amino acids. V lost 5 bases, J lost 4 bases, and 6 bases stayed unmatched. Germline lookup yields CDR1 SEHNR and CDR2 FQNEAQ (reference sequence). CDR3 sequence: CASSPRLAGGRETQYF. The DNA of the CDR3 is TGTGCCAGCAGCCCCAGACTAGCGGGGGGGCGAGAGACCCAGTACTTC.

The J gene is TRBJ2-7, the V gene TRBV5-1; D unresolved. Trimming removed 5 bases from V and 0 bases from J, with 9 bases in between. The CDR3 sequence is 13 residues long. CDR1 is SGHRS and CDR2 is YFSETQ in the germline V gene. The DNA of the CDR3 is TGCGCCAGCAGTGGATTAAGCTCCTACGAGCAGTACTTC. Translation: CASSGLSSYEQYF.

Turning to this clonotype: Compared with germline, one end of the junction differs, possibly owing to a read error. J is TRBJ2-7 and V is TRBV12-3 or TRBV12-4; perhaps TRBD2 as D (7 bases). The CDR3 consists of 18 residues. CDR3 in DNA: TGTGCCTGCAGTTTACTGGTTTTGGGGGGGGCAGCCCTCTACGAGCAGTACTTC. It codes for CACSLLVLGGAALYEQYF.

The sample holds many counts of this clonotype. At one end, the junction sequence differs from germline, possibly due to a read error. The chain combines TRBV5-1 with TRBJ1-2, with D possibly being TRBD1 (6 bases). The CDR3 has 13 amino acids. CDR1 SGHRS and CDR2 YFSETQ come from the germline V gene. CDR3 sequence reads: CASSLGGDYGYTF. The DNA for the CDR3 is TGTGCCAGCAGCTTAGGGGGGGACTATGGCTACACCTTC.

This clonotype appeared a few times. The chain joins TRBV6-1 to TRBJ1-5; TRBD1 matches at 7 bases. J gave up 8 bases and V 5 bases, and 6 bases lay outside the gene matches. This CDR3 has 13 amino acids. Per germline, CDR1 MNHNS and CDR2 SASEGT. The CDR3 bases are TGTGCCAGCAGTATGACAGGGACCGAGCCCCAGCATTTT. Translated, it gives CASSMTGTEPQHF.

This chain links TRBV15 with TRBJ2-7; 12 nucleotides line up with TRBD1. CDR1 is LNHNV and CDR2 is YYDKDF in the germline V gene (reference sequence). V lost 2 bases, J lost 10 bases, and 12 bases stayed unmatched. The CDR3 sequence is 16 residues long. CDR3 coding DNA: TGTGCCACCAGCAGAACGGGGACAGGGGGCGTACGCGATCAGTACTTC. This translates into CATSRTGTGGVRDQYF. The whole variable domain, filled in from reference TRBV15 and TRBJ2-7, reads DAMVIQNPRYQVTQFGKPVTLSCSQTLNHNVMYWYQQKSSQAPKLLFHYYDKDFNNEADTPDNFQSRRPNTSFCFLDIRSPGLGDTAMYLCATSRTGTGGVRDQYFGPGTRLTVT.

The CDR3 DNA is TGTGCCAGCAGCCCTGAGGACAGGGGGCTATCGGGGGCCAACGTCCTGACTTTC. Its protein product is CASSPEDRGLSGANVLTF. The chain employs TRBV3-1 and TRBJ2-6, with 11 bases lining up with TRBD1. The junction had 9 bases not matched to a gene; V was cut back by 4 bases and J by 4 bases. Looked up from germline, CDR1 is LGHDT and CDR2 is YNNKEL (reference sequence). CDR3 length equals 18 residues.

In this sample, this clonotype turned up many times. The chain recombines TRBV6-1 with TRBJ1-4; 7 nucleotides align to TRBD1. The CDR3 has 14 amino acids. Germline trimming cut 5 bases from V and 4 bases from J; bases unmatched to any gene: 4. Germline V gene sequence: CDR1 MNHNS, CDR2 SASEGT. CDR3: CASSQGDNNEKLFF. The CDR3 nucleotides read TGTGCCAGCAGTCAGGGGGACAATAATGAAAAACTGTTTTTT.

This clonotype was seen more than once but under ten times. The CDR3: CASSRSKSGREQFF. CDR3 nucleotide sequence: TGTGCCAGCAGCCGATCGAAGAGCGGGAGGGAGCAGTTCTTC. V usage is TRBV3-1 and J usage is TRBJ2-1, with TRBD2 matching over 9 bases. This CDR3 has 14 amino acids. Germline V gene lookup returns CDR1 LGHDT and CDR2 YNNKEL (reference sequence). V trimming: 4 bases; J trimming: 10 bases; junction bases outside the gene matches: 8.

The rearrangement uses TRBV28 and TRBJ1-2, with 8 bases fitting TRBD1. The CDR3 runs 16 residues. In germline, CDR1 is MDHEN, CDR2 SYDVKM. J lost 3 bases, V lost 1 base, and 7 bases had no gene match. CDR3 nucleotides: TGTGCCAGCAGTTTATACGGCCAGGGGGCGGACTATGGCTACACCTTC. It codes for CASSLYGQGADYGYTF.

The chain employs TRBV5-1 and TRBJ1-2, with D maybe TRBD1 (6 bases). CDR1 and CDR2 from the germline V gene are SGHRS and YFSETQ. V lost 7 bases to trimming and J lost 2 bases, with 18 bases between them. The CDR3 is made up of 15 amino acids. For the CDR3, the DNA is TGCGCCAGCGGAGGGGGGTCAGGAGGCAACTATGGCTACACCTTC. Its translation: CASGGGSGGNYGYTF.

The chain links TRBV20-1 to TRBJ2-1, with 7 bases lining up with TRBD2. Germline CDR1 reads DFQATT; CDR2 reads SNEGSKA (reference sequence). The CDR3 is 13 amino acids. The CDR3 loop is CLPGRLANNEQFF. CDR3 bases: TGCCTCCCAGGGAGACTAGCAAACAATGAGCAGTTCTTC.

The CDR3 bases are TGCGCCAGCAGCACCCGACGGTCCCCTTACTATGGCTACACCTTC. This gives the protein CASSTRRSPYYGYTF. The chain uses TRBV5-1 and TRBJ1-2; D uncertain. The length of the CDR3 is 15 residues. The germline CDR1 and CDR2 sequences are SGHRS and YFSETQ. V lost 4 bases and J 3 bases, leaving 16 bases between the germline ends. The full variable domain, its missing parts supplied by reference TRBV5-1 and TRBJ1-2, is KAGVTQTPRYLIKTRGQQVTLSCSPISGHRSVSWYQQTPGQGLQFLFEYFSETQRNKGNFPGRFSGRQFSNSRSEMNVSTLELGDSALYLCASSTRRSPYYGYTFGSGTRLTVV.

In this sample, this clonotype turned up a few times. The chain uses TRBV29-1 and TRBJ1-1; D is possibly TRBD1 (5 bases). The V gene's germline CDR1 is SQVTM and CDR2 ANQGSEA. The CDR3 spans 13 residues. The CDR3 reads CSKAGWMSTEAFF. The CDR3 DNA follows: TGCTCGAAGGCAGGGTGGATGTCTACTGAAGCTTTCTTT.

The rearrangement links TRBV19 to TRBJ1-1; no firm D call. V lost 2 bases to trimming and J lost 0 bases, with 4 bases between them. The CDR3 length is 13 residues. Per germline, CDR1 LNHDA and CDR2 SQIVND (reference sequence). The CDR3 region is CASSILMNTEAFF. In nucleotides, the CDR3 is TGTGCCAGTAGTATATTAATGAACACTGAAGCTTTCTTT.

The J gene is TRBJ2-7, the V gene TRBV20-1; 10 bases line up with TRBD2. V was pared by 6 bases and J by 2 bases, with 7 bases of the junction left unmatched. The germline CDR1 and CDR2 sequences are DFQATT and SNEGSKA (reference sequence). This CDR3 has 14 residues. CDR3 DNA: TGCAGTGCAGAATTTAGCGGGGGGACCTACGAGCAGTACTTC. Its translation is CSAEFSGGTYEQYF.

The chain links TRBV6-1 to TRBJ1-5; no reliable D call. V lost 8 bases to trimming and J lost 0 bases, with 11 bases between them. CDR3 size: 14 residues. Per the germline V gene, CDR1 is MNHNS and CDR2 is SASEGT. The CDR3, as DNA: TGTGCCAGCGTCCGGGCTCCTAGCAATCAGCCCCAGCATTTT. Its translation: CASVRAPSNQPQHF.

The rearrangement joins TRBV27 to TRBJ1-6, with 9 nucleotides matching TRBD1. The junction had 11 bases not matched to a gene; V was cut back by 8 bases and J by 6 bases. Germline V gives CDR1 MNHEY, CDR2 SMNVEV (reference sequence). The CDR3 runs to 16 residues. As DNA, the CDR3 is TGTGCCAGCCAGTTTTTGGACAGGGGAGGTAATTCACCCCTCCACTTT. Amino acids: CASQFLDRGGNSPLHF.

The table lists this clonotype with a few counts. The V gene is TRBV20-1, the J gene TRBJ2-2, with 10 bases lining up with TRBD1. Germline V gene lookup returns CDR1 DFQATT and CDR2 SNEGSKA (reference sequence). With V trimmed by 4 bases and J by 6 bases, 20 bases remained unmatched. The CDR3 extends over 19 amino acids. The CDR3 is CSAKERIDRGQMMAGELFF. In DNA form, the CDR3 reads TGCAGTGCTAAAGAGAGGATCGACAGGGGGCAGATGATGGCCGGGGAGCTGTTTTTT.

Ten or more counts support this clonotype. The chain is built from TRBV2 and TRBJ2-3; possibly TRBD2 for D (5 bases). Germline-derived CDR1 and CDR2 are SNHLY and FYNNEI. The CDR3 has 16 residues. Between the trimmed V and J ends, which lost 1 base and 1 base, there was a span of 12 bases. The CDR3 loop is CASSEGLAGRTDTQYF. DNA of the CDR3: TGTGCCAGCAGTGAAGGCCTAGCCGGTCGCACAGATACGCAGTATTTT.

The chain is built from TRBV11-2 and TRBJ2-1; weak D call: TRBD2 (6 bases). Trimming took 0 bases from V and 5 from J, leaving 20 bases between them. The CDR3 totals 18 residues. Germline values: CDR1 SGHAT, CDR2 FQNNGV. The DNA of the CDR3 is TGTGCCAGCAGCTTAGAGGGCCCCTGGGACTGGACCAACAATGAGCAGTTCTTC. Protein: CASSLEGPWDWTNNEQFF. The whole variable domain, filled in from reference TRBV11-2 and TRBJ2-1, reads EAGVAQSPRYKIIEKRQSVAFWCNPISGHATLYWYQQILGQGPKLLIQFQNNGVVDDSQLPKDRFSAERLKGVDSTLKIQPAKLEDSAVYLCASSLEGPWDWTNNEQFFGPGTRLTVL.

This clonotype was observed a handful of times. The chain has TRBV11-1 and TRBJ2-1, with D perhaps TRBD1 (5 bases). Per germline, CDR1 SGHAT and CDR2 FQDESV (reference sequence). This CDR3 has 18 amino acids. Trimming removed 4 bases at V and 2 bases at J, with 21 bases between. In nucleotides, the CDR3 is TGTGCCAGCAGCTCGACGCCAAATCCGCAGGGCACCTACAATGAGCAGTTCTTC. It encodes CASSSTPNPQGTYNEQFF.

CDR3 nucleotides: TGTGCCAGCAGTTTAACTCTGGGACAGGGCGGCAATCAGCCCCAGCATTTT. It codes for CASSLTLGQGGNQPQHF. This rearrangement joins TRBV28 to TRBJ1-5; 9 bases match TRBD1. From germline, CDR1 is MDHEN and CDR2 SYDVKM. V lost 2 bases, J lost 2 bases, and 7 bases stayed unmatched. The CDR3 loop spans 17 amino acids.

This chain joins TRBV28 and TRBJ1-4; perhaps TRBD1 as D (6 bases). The germline gives CDR1 MDHEN, CDR2 SYDVKM. Trimming left V 5 bases short and J 6 bases short, with 13 bases between. This CDR3 is built from 14 residues. CDR3 DNA sequence: TGTGCCAGCAGTCCGGACAGTCCGCATGAAAAACTGTTTTTT. Translation: CASSPDSPHEKLFF.

This clonotype has a handful of counts. The chain is built from TRBV5-6 and TRBJ2-1, with TRBD1 matching 7 bases. The CDR3 is made up of 12 amino acids. Trimming at V came to 10 bases and at J to 7 bases, leaving 8 bases not matched to a gene. Germline V gives CDR1 SGHDT, CDR2 YYEEEE. The CDR3 nucleotides are TGTGCCTCGGGACAGACGAGGAATGAGCAGTTCTTC. Protein product: CASGQTRNEQFF.

The table lists this clonotype with a few counts. The chain has TRBV2 and TRBJ2-5; 8 bases line up with TRBD1. The CDR3 contains 18 residues. The germline CDR1 and CDR2 sequences are SNHLY and FYNNEI. Trimming took 2 bases from V and 1 from J; bases not matched to a gene: 12. The CDR3 DNA follows: TGTGCCAGCAGTGAATCGCGCAGGGGGCGGAGAGGCCAAGAGACCCAGTACTTC. Translation gives CASSESRRGRRGQETQYF.